One and the same sample provided the 15 T cell receptor beta chains below, sequenced in a study of T cells in Graves' hyperthyroidism and ophthalmopathy. RNA transcripts provided the source from which TCR beta CDR3 regions were amplified. The study used the HTBI primer set for a first-round RT-PCR of the TCR CDR3. From the multiplex PCR reads, TCRdb called clonotypes with MiXCR, one entry per CDR3 protein. The sample lists roughly 580,000 distinct CDR3 sequences, roughly 50% occurring once. Material: peripheral blood or thyroid tissue (not recorded which). The source of these receptors is a woman under 30 with Graves' hyperthyroidism.

The J gene is TRBJ1-2, the V gene TRBV20-1, with 8 bases matching TRBD1. The CDR3 is 13 residues long. Germline values: CDR1 DFQATT, CDR2 SNEGSKA (reference sequence). Losses at the gene ends were 4 bases for V and 8 bases for J; bases not matched to a gene: 9. The CDR3 spells CSATPGTGRGYTF. In DNA form, the CDR3 reads TGCAGTGCTACGCCCGGGACAGGCCGAGGCTACACCTTC.

This clonotype was detected ten times or more. V gene TRBV29-1 combines with J gene TRBJ1-4; no clear D gene. The CDR3 sequence is 11 residues long. V was cut by 4 bases and J by 2 bases, with 2 bases left in between. Germline lookup yields CDR1 SQVTM and CDR2 ANQGSEA. In DNA form, the CDR3 reads TGCAGCGTTGCCACTAATGAAAAACTGTTTTTT. Amino acid sequence: CSVATNEKLFF.

This clonotype was found many times. The CDR3 here is CASSPRAHEQYF. CDR3 bases: TGTGCCAGCAGCCCTAGGGCGCACGAGCAGTACTTC. This rearrangement joins TRBV2 to TRBJ2-7, with D unresolved. CDR1 and CDR2 from the germline V gene are SNHLY and FYNNEI. The CDR3 loop spans 12 amino acids. Trimming shortened V by 6 bases and J by 5 bases, and 11 bases separated the two germline ends.

This clonotype was seen many times. The V gene is TRBV7-3, the J gene TRBJ1-2; TRBD1 matches at 7 bases. Germline trimming cut 2 bases from V and 6 bases from J; bases unmatched to any gene: 6. This CDR3 has 14 amino acids. Germline V gene lookup returns CDR1 SGHTA and CDR2 FQGTGA. The CDR3 DNA is TGTGCCAGCAGCTTAGGACAGACAGGGCATGGCTACACCTTC. This gives the protein CASSLGQTGHGYTF.

A few counts support this clonotype. This chain joins TRBV7-2 and TRBJ2-5; 8 bases are a match to TRBD1. This CDR3 has 14 amino acids. Germline V gene sequence: CDR1 SGHTA, CDR2 FQGNSA. V shed 6 bases and J 4 bases; nucleotides not matched to a gene: 7. DNA of the CDR3: TGTGCCAGCAGTTACTTCAGGGGGCTAGAGACCCAGTACTTC. Translation gives CASSYFRGLETQYF.

This clonotype showed up just once. The chain couples TRBV14 to TRBJ2-7; D remains unclear. The CDR3 loop spans 15 amino acids. Germline-derived CDR1 and CDR2 are SGHDN and FVKESK. V lost 4 bases, J lost 1 base, and 14 bases lay in between. The CDR3: CASSPNPQVSYEQYF. As DNA, the CDR3 is TGTGCCAGCAGCCCGAACCCGCAGGTATCCTACGAGCAGTACTTC.

This clonotype has a handful of counts. This chain joins TRBV9 and TRBJ2-7; D gene uncertain. The CDR3 totals 14 residues. The germline gives CDR1 SGDLS, CDR2 YYNGEE. V lost 0 bases to trimming and J lost 0 bases, with 7 bases between them. Here the CDR3 DNA reads TGTGCCAGCAGCGTAGAACTATTCTCCTACGAGCAGTACTTC. It encodes CASSVELFSYEQYF.

As concerns this clonotype: One base away lies a much larger clone, so this may be a sequencing read error. The chain recombines TRBV7-2 with TRBJ1-1; D gene uncertain. The CDR3 contains 14 residues. CDR1 SGHTA and CDR2 FQGNSA come from the germline V gene. Written as DNA, the CDR3 is TGTGCCAACAGCTTGCTCATCGGCGACACTGAAGCTTTCTTT. Translating gives CANSLLIGDTEAFF.

The chain joins TRBV10-3 to TRBJ2-7; D is uncertain. CDR1 is ENHRY and CDR2 is SYGVKD in the germline V gene. V lost 8 bases, J lost 2 bases, and 1 base lay in between. The CDR3 is 9 amino acids. CDR3 protein: CAIAYEQYF. The CDR3 bases are TGTGCCATCGCCTACGAGCAGTACTTC.

The rearrangement uses TRBV7-2 and TRBJ2-5; D ambiguous. Germline lookup yields CDR1 SGHTA and CDR2 FQGNSA. The V end lost 1 base, the J end lost 9 bases, and 9 bases lay between the germline ends. This CDR3 is built from 12 residues. CDR3 sequence: CASSLVHQPQYF. CDR3 bases: TGTGCCAGCAGCTTAGTGCATCAGCCCCAGTACTTC.

This clonotype came up many times. V and J are TRBV2 and TRBJ1-4; a possible D gene is TRBD1 (5 bases). V was pared by 3 bases and J by 9 bases, with 14 bases between. Germline V gene sequence: CDR1 SNHLY, CDR2 FYNNEI. This CDR3 comprises 14 residues. CDR3 in DNA: TGTGCCAGCAGTGATTCGGCGGGGGTTAAAAAACTGTTTTTT. Protein sequence: CASSDSAGVKKLFF.

There are a few counts of this clonotype. The chain uses TRBV7-3 and TRBJ1-4; TRBD1 might be the D (6 bases). Per the germline V gene, CDR1 is SGHTA and CDR2 is FQGTGA. Between the trimmed V and J ends, which lost 8 bases and 4 bases, there was a span of 14 bases. This CDR3 contains 14 residues. CDR3 nucleotide sequence: TGTGCCAGCGGCCTCGGACAGATTAATGAAAAACTGTTTTTT. The encoded protein is CASGLGQINEKLFF.

This clonotype showed up many times. The chain is built from TRBV11-2 and TRBJ1-4, with TRBD1 as a possible D gene (6 bases). Trimming removed 4 bases from V and 8 bases from J, with 8 bases in between. This CDR3 comprises 12 residues. Germline V gene lookup returns CDR1 SGHAT and CDR2 FQNNGV. The DNA for the CDR3 is TGTGCCAGCAGCTGGGACACGGAAAAACTGTTTTTT. Its translation: CASSWDTEKLFF.

This clonotype has only a few counts. The CDR3 DNA reads as TGTGCCAGCAGTTCATTCGGAGAGACCCAGTACTTC. This sequence encodes CASSSFGETQYF. This chain joins TRBV12-3 or TRBV12-4 and TRBJ2-5; D is ambiguous. CDR3 length equals 12 residues. The germline V and J ends were trimmed by 4 bases and 4 bases, with 7 bases remaining between them.

This clonotype was recorded once. This rearrangement joins TRBV24-1 to TRBJ1-1, with unresolved D. Germline V gene data show CDR1 as KGHDR and CDR2 as SFDVKD. V lost 5 bases, J lost 11 bases, and 8 bases lay in between. The length of the CDR3 is 10 residues. CDR3 coding DNA: TGTGCCACCAGTGGGGGATCGGCTTTCTTT. Translation gives CATSGGSAFF.